Below, 32 T cell receptor beta chains from the same sample are listed, as sequenced in a study of OX40 agonist ivuxolimab in advanced cancers. Libraries were prepared by immunoSEQ multiplex PCR; TCRdb keeps only in-frame clonotypes and omits some of them. The data show some 90,000 clones, 87% seen once. The sequencing here drew on CD4+ or CD8+ T cells sorted from blood, taken in a trial of the OX40 agonist ivuxolimab. These receptors originate from an adult with an advanced solid tumor such as melanoma, head and neck, liver or kidney cancer.

In regard to this clone: Relative to the germline gene, one junction end is altered; a read error may explain this. The genes are TRBV10-3 and TRBJ2-1; the match to TRBD2 covers 10 bases. Germline CDR1 is ENHRY and CDR2 is SYGVKD. This CDR3 region has 17 residues. CDR3 sequence reads: CAISKSRPSGSHNEQFF. In DNA form, the CDR3 reads TGTGCCATCAGTAAGTCCCGGCCTAGCGGGAGCCACAATGAGCAGTTCTTC.

The chain has TRBV7-9 and TRBJ2-3; D may be TRBD1 or TRBD2 (6 bases each). Trimming stripped 2 bases from V and 5 bases from J, with 11 bases between. Germline V gene sequence: CDR1 SEHNR, CDR2 FQNEAQ (reference sequence). The CDR3 has 14 amino acids. DNA for the CDR3: TGTGCCAGCAGCTTAAGCAGGGGAGGAGATACGCAGTATTTT. Its translation: CASSLSRGGDTQYF.

Only a few counts were recorded for this clone. The chain is built from TRBV9 and TRBJ2-1; D uncertain. The CDR3 is 12 amino acids. V was pared by 7 bases and J by 7 bases, with 12 bases between. The germline V gene has CDR1 SGDLS and CDR2 YYNGEE. As DNA, the CDR3 is TGTGCCAGCGGATCGGATATGAATGAGCAGTTCTTC. Translated, it gives CASGSDMNEQFF.

The genes are TRBV27 and TRBJ2-6; possibly TRBD2 for D (5 bases). CDR3 length equals 15 residues. V was pared by 1 base and J by 3 bases, with 7 bases between. Germline V gives CDR1 MNHEY, CDR2 SMNVEV (reference sequence). The CDR3 sequence: CASSLYRGGANVLTF. CDR3 in DNA: TGTGCCAGCAGTTTATACCGGGGTGGGGCCAACGTCCTGACTTTC.

This chain connects TRBV13 to TRBJ2-7, with 9 bases identical to TRBD1. V dropped 1 base and J dropped 2; count of bases not matched to a gene: 6. The CDR3 has 16 amino acids. Germline loops: CDR1 PRHDT, CDR2 FYEKMQ (reference sequence). CDR3 sequence reads: CASSLAGDRDPYEQYF. CDR3 bases: TGTGCCAGCAGCTTAGCGGGGGACAGGGACCCCTACGAGCAGTACTTC.

This rearrangement joins TRBV7-2 to TRBJ1-5, with TRBD1 matching over 8 bases. Germline V gene sequence: CDR1 SGHTA, CDR2 FQGNSA. This CDR3 is built from 15 residues. The V and J ends lost 3 bases and 6 bases, in that order; junction bases with no gene match: 7. CDR3 in amino acids: CASSFYQGAGQPQHF. CDR3 nucleotides: TGTGCCAGCAGCTTCTACCAGGGGGCCGGTCAGCCCCAGCATTTT.

CDR3 residues: CASSNLFGLAVHNEQFF. The CDR3, as DNA: TGTGCCAGCAGCAATCTTTTTGGACTAGCGGTACACAATGAGCAGTTCTTC. The chain links TRBV21-1 to TRBJ2-1; the table gives TRBD2 as D, unverified against the DNA. TRBV21-1 is flagged as a pseudogene. CDR3 length: 17 amino acids.

V is TRBV7-2 and J is TRBJ2-3, with a tentative D call TRBD2 (5 bases). Germline CDR1 is SGHTA and CDR2 is FQGNSA. The CDR3 is 14 amino acids. Trimming took off 5 bases at V and 4 bases at J, with 13 bases between the two ends. For the CDR3, the DNA is TGTGCCAGCAGCCTCAACCTCGGGGCAGATACGCAGTATTTT. Protein sequence: CASSLNLGADTQYF.

This chain joins TRBV5-1 and TRBJ1-6, with D perhaps matching TRBD1 (5 bases). CDR1 SGHRS and CDR2 YFSETQ come from the germline V gene. The CDR3 covers 13 residues. V shed 2 bases and J shed 10 bases, with 10 bases lying between them. The CDR3 is CASSFGGNSPLHF. CDR3 nucleotide sequence: TGCGCCAGCAGCTTCGGGGGAAACTCACCCCTCCACTTT.

To note about this clone: Other nucleotide sequences in the sample specify the same CDR3. The chain couples TRBV6-1 to TRBJ2-7; 7 bases fit TRBD1. The V gene end was trimmed by 10 bases and the J gene end by 0 bases; junction bases not matched to a gene: 3. Germline V gives CDR1 MNHNS, CDR2 SASEGT. The CDR3 contains 12 residues. CDR3 bases: TGTGCCACCAGACAGGGCTCCTACGAGCAGTACTTC. Translation: CATRQGSYEQYF.

V and J are TRBV4-3 and TRBJ2-1; maybe TRBD2 (7 bases). This CDR3 comprises 15 residues. V was clipped by 3 bases and J by 5 bases, with 14 bases between them. CDR1 LGHNA and CDR2 YSLEER come from the germline V gene. As DNA, the CDR3 is TGCGCCAGCAGCCAGGGGGCTAGCGGTAACAATGAGCAGTTCTTC. Translation: CASSQGASGNNEQFF.

This chain uses TRBV12-5 with TRBJ2-2, with TRBD1 matching 9 bases. The CDR3 length is 16 residues. The V gene end was trimmed by 1 base and the J gene end by 6 bases; junction bases not matched to a gene: 6. Germline loops: CDR1 LGHNT, CDR2 FRNRAP. The CDR3 DNA follows: TGTGCTAGTGGTTTGGCGCCGGGACAGGGTCCCGGGGAGCTGTTTTTT. This gives the protein CASGLAPGQGPGELFF.

The chain recombines TRBV12-5 with TRBJ1-1; TRBD1 matches at 9 bases. CDR3 size: 16 residues. Trimming took 3 bases from V and 4 from J; bases not matched to a gene: 9. Per germline, CDR1 LGHNT and CDR2 FRNRAP. The CDR3 nucleotides are TGTGCTAGTGGTTTACGCCTACAGGGGGCGATCACTGAAGCTTTCTTT. Its protein is CASGLRLQGAITEAFF.

V usage is TRBV7-6 and J usage is TRBJ2-1, with a tentative D call TRBD1 (5 bases). V lost 0 bases and J 10 bases, leaving 16 bases between the germline ends. Per the germline V gene, CDR1 is SGHVS and CDR2 is FNYEAQ. This CDR3 contains 15 residues. Here the CDR3 reads CASSLATGFWNEQFF. As DNA, the CDR3 is TGTGCCAGCAGCTTAGCTACAGGATTTTGGAACGAGCAGTTCTTC.

The rearrangement links TRBV6-4 to TRBJ2-2; TRBD2 matches 8 bases. The germline V gene encodes CDR1 MRHNA and CDR2 SNTAGT. J gave up 3 bases and V 7 bases, and 7 bases lay outside the gene matches. The CDR3 length is 15 residues. CDR3 protein: CASKSNGGDTGELFF. In DNA, the CDR3 is TGTGCCAGCAAATCCAACGGGGGGGACACCGGGGAGCTGTTTTTT.

The V gene is TRBV27, the J gene TRBJ2-1; D ambiguous. Trimming took off 4 bases at V and 9 bases at J, with 10 bases between the two ends. This CDR3 comprises 12 residues. Germline CDR1 is MNHEY and CDR2 is SMNVEV (reference sequence). The CDR3 here is CASSYRRGEQFF. CDR3 in DNA: TGTGCCAGCAGTTACCGTCGAGGTGAGCAGTTCTTC.

The V and J genes are TRBV19 and TRBJ1-3; TRBD1 matches at 9 bases. Germline V gene lookup returns CDR1 LNHDA and CDR2 SQIVND (reference sequence). J was trimmed by 0 bases and V by 5 bases; bases with no gene match: 8. CDR3 length: 17 residues. The CDR3 region is CASSPQTGGLSGNTIYF. The CDR3 DNA reads as TGTGCCAGTAGTCCCCAGACAGGGGGTCTCTCTGGAAACACCATATATTTT.

The chain is built from TRBV7-2 and TRBJ1-3; TRBD1 might be the D (5 bases). Trimming left V 1 base short and J 5 bases short, with 9 bases between. CDR3 length equals 14 residues. Germline values: CDR1 SGHTA, CDR2 FQGNSA. The CDR3 is CASSLDWGRNTIYF. The CDR3 nucleotides are TGTGCCAGCAGCTTAGATTGGGGCAGAAACACCATATATTTT.

This rearrangement joins TRBV18 to TRBJ2-7; perhaps D is TRBD1 or TRBD2 (5 bases each). Trimming shortened V by 3 bases and J by 6 bases, and 12 bases separated the two germline ends. The CDR3 spans 13 residues. Germline lookup yields CDR1 KGHSH and CDR2 LQKENI. CDR3 sequence reads: CASSPLRGAEQYV. The CDR3 DNA reads TGTGCCAGCTCACCTCTTAGAGGGGCCGAGCAGTACGTC.

This clone was found many times. The genes are TRBV6-5 and TRBJ1-4; TRBD1 might be the D (6 bases). V was shortened by 6 bases and J by 8 bases, with 19 bases between the two germline ends. In germline, CDR1 is MNHEY, CDR2 SVGAGI. This CDR3 comprises 15 residues. CDR3: CASSGEGGGREKLFF. CDR3 DNA: TGTGCCAGCAGCGGCGAAGGCGGGGGGCGAGAAAAACTGTTTTTT.

The chain has TRBV19 and TRBJ1-1, with TRBD1 as a possible D gene (6 bases). The germline gives CDR1 LNHDA, CDR2 SQIVND (reference sequence). The CDR3 runs 15 residues. Between the trimmed V and J ends, which lost 7 bases and 0 bases, there was a span of 15 bases. CDR3 in DNA: TGTGCCAGTACCGTAAACAGGGATATGAACACTGAAGCTTTCTTT. Translated, it gives CASTVNRDMNTEAFF.

The chain uses TRBV19 and TRBJ2-1; 10 positions agree with TRBD2. CDR3 length: 15 residues. The junction had 7 bases not matched to a gene; V was cut back by 7 bases and J by 4 bases. Germline V gene sequence: CDR1 LNHDA, CDR2 SQIVND (reference sequence). The CDR3 DNA sequence: TGTGCCAGTACCTCAGCGGGAGGGGCGTACAATGAGCAGTTCTTC. It translates to CASTSAGGAYNEQFF. Filled out from reference TRBV19 and TRBJ2-1, the complete variable domain reads DGGITQSPKYLFRKEGQNVTLSCEQNLNHDAMYWYRQDPGQGLRLIYYSQIVNDFQKGDIAEGYSVSREKKESFPLTVTSAQKNPTAFYLCASTSAGGAYNEQFFGPGTRLTVL.

This clone was found a few times. The chain carries TRBV30 and TRBJ1-4; D is undetermined. Trimming took off 1 base at V and 4 bases at J, with 1 base between the two ends. This CDR3 is built from 11 residues. Germline values: CDR1 GTSNPN, CDR2 SVGIG (reference sequence). CDR3 loop: CAWSDNEKLFF. CDR3 nucleotide sequence: TGTGCCTGGAGTGATAATGAAAAACTGTTTTTT.

This chain joins TRBV5-4 and TRBJ1-1, with no clear D. CDR1 is SGHNT, CDR2 YYREEE, per germline (reference sequence). This CDR3 contains 17 residues. V was shortened by 0 bases and J by 3 bases, with 18 bases between the two germline ends. CDR3 nucleotides: TGTGCCAGCAGCTTGGGTTCAAGGAGTAGGGCCCACACTGAAGCTTTCTTT. Its translation: CASSLGSRSRAHTEAFF.

This clone was seen a single time. The chain carries TRBV6-1 and TRBJ2-7, with 9 bases matching TRBD2. The length of the CDR3 is 15 residues. Trimming took 5 bases from V and 2 from J; bases not matched to a gene: 7. CDR1 and CDR2 from the germline V gene are MNHNS and SASEGT. Here the CDR3 DNA reads TGTGCCAGCAGTTGGAGCGGGAGGACCCCCTACGAGCAGTACTTC. Its translation: CASSWSGRTPYEQYF.

This sequence joins TRBV5-1 and TRBJ2-3; 10 nucleotides line up with TRBD1. J gave up 1 base and V 7 bases, and 0 bases lay outside the gene matches. This CDR3 spans 13 amino acids. Germline V gene sequence: CDR1 SGHRS, CDR2 YFSETQ. The CDR3 region has the DNA TGCGCCAGCGGGACAGGGGGCACAGATACGCAGTATTTT. It yields the protein CASGTGGTDTQYF.

CDR3 in DNA: TGTGCCAGCAGCTTGTTCGGGGATCAGCCCCAGCATTTT. Its protein is CASSLFGDQPQHF. The genes are TRBV5-5 and TRBJ1-5; D gene unclear. The germline CDR1 and CDR2 sequences are SGHKS and YYEKEE (reference sequence). CDR3 length equals 13 residues. V lost 1 base and J lost 5, with 7 bases in between. Together with reference TRBV5-5 and TRBJ1-5, the CDR3 gives the full variable domain: DAGVTQSPTHLIKTRGQQVTLRCSPISGHKSVSWYQQVLGQGPQFIFQYYEKEERGRGNFPDRFSARQFPNYSSELNVNALLLGDSALYLCASSLFGDQPQHFGDGTRLSIL.

The CDR3 is CASSPDRGLRTSEAFF. CDR3 sequence (DNA): TGTGCCAGCAGTCCCGACAGGGGACTGAGAACCTCTGAAGCTTTCTTT. The gene calls are TRBV27 and TRBJ1-1; TRBD1 matches at 8 bases. With V trimmed by 5 bases and J by 6 bases, 14 bases remained unmatched. CDR1 is MNHEY, CDR2 SMNVEV, per germline (reference sequence). The CDR3 contains 16 residues.

This chain uses TRBV9 with TRBJ2-7; D may be TRBD1 (6 bases). CDR3 length: 14 residues. The V end lost 0 bases, the J end lost 6 bases, and 13 bases lay between the germline ends. CDR1 and CDR2 from the germline V gene are SGDLS and YYNGEE. In DNA, the CDR3 is TGTGCCAGCAGCGTAGGATGGGAAGGGGGCGAGCAGTACGTC. Its protein product is CASSVGWEGGEQYV.

This clone was found a few times. V gene TRBV6-1 combines with J gene TRBJ2-5, with TRBD2 matching 10 bases. Germline CDR1 reads MNHNS; CDR2 reads SASEGT. This CDR3 region has 14 residues. Losses at the gene ends were 6 bases for V and 1 base for J; bases not matched to a gene: 2. Here the CDR3 reads CASSPSGGQETQYF. CDR3 nucleotides: TGTGCCAGCAGCCCTAGCGGGGGCCAAGAGACCCAGTACTTC.

CDR3 DNA: TGTGCCAGCAGCGACCTATACGGAAACACCATATATTTT. Translating gives CASSDLYGNTIYF. The chain employs TRBV7-2 and TRBJ1-3; no clear D. This CDR3 region has 13 residues. Germline CDR1 reads SGHTA; CDR2 reads FQGNSA. V was clipped by 5 bases and J by 4 bases, with 9 bases between them.

J is TRBJ2-2 and V is TRBV28, with TRBD2 identical over 15 bases. V shed 4 bases and J 4 bases; nucleotides not matched to a gene: 10. The CDR3 is made up of 19 amino acids. Germline CDR1 MDHEN, CDR2 SYDVKM. Written as DNA, the CDR3 is TGTGCCAGCAGTTCGCCAAGGACTAGCGGGAGGGCCGGCACCGGGGAGCTGTTTTTT. Translation: CASSSPRTSGRAGTGELFF.